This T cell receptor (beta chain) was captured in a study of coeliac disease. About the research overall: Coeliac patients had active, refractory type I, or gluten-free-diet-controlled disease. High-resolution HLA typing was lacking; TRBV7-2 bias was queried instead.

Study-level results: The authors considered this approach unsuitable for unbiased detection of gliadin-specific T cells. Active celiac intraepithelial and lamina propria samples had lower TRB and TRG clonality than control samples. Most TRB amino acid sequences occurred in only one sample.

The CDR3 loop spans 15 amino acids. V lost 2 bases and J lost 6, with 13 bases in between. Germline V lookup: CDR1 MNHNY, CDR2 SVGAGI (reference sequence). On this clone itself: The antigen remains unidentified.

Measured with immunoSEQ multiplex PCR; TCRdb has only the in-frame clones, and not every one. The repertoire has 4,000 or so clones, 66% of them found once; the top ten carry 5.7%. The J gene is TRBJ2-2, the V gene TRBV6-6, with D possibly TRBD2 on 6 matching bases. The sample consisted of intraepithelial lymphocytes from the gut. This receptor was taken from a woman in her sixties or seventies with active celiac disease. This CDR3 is CASSYVARDAGELFF. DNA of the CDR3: TGTGCCAGCAGTTACGTAGCGCGGGATGCCGGGGAGCTGTTTTTT.